This paragraph reports one T cell receptor beta chain. Its antigen remains unidentified. One entry per CDR3 protein, called by TCRdb with MiXCR from the 5' RACE reads. The sample lists about 340,000 distinct CDR3 sequences; about 12% were seen once. The CDR3 contains 15 residues. V dropped 2 bases and J dropped 5 bases, with 12 bases sitting between them. The data stem from a study of T cells after yellow fever vaccination. Study-level findings and limits: A weaker but faster secondary response was observed, peaking on day 5 versus 15. CD4 and CD8 compartments shared a small share of clonotypes, likely from convergent recombination. A large majority of primary-vaccination clones showed up again after the booster (around 96% CD4, 88% CD8).

The clonotype comes from a young man who received the YFV17D yellow fever vaccine. The material was CD4+ T cells sorted from PBMCs, obtained 15 days after the yellow fever booster vaccination. This chain connects TRBV12-3 or TRBV12-4 to TRBJ1-4, with a tentative D call TRBD1 (6 bases). This CDR3 reads CASSLPLGGNEKLFF. CDR3 DNA sequence: TGTGCCAGCAGTTTACCACTAGGGGGGAATGAAAAACTGTTTTTT.